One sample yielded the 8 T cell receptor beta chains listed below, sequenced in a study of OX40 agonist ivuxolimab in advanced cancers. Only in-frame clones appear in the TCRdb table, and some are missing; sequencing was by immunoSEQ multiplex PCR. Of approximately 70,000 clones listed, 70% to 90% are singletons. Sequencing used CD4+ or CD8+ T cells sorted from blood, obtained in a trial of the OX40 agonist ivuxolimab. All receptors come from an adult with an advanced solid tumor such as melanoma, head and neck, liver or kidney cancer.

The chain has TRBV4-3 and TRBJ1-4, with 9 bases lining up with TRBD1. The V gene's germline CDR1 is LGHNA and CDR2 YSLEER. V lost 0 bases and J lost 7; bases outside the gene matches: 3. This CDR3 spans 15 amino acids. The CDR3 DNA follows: TGCGCCAGCAGCCAAGACGGGACAGGGACTGAAAAACTGTTTTTT. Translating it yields CASSQDGTGTEKLFF.

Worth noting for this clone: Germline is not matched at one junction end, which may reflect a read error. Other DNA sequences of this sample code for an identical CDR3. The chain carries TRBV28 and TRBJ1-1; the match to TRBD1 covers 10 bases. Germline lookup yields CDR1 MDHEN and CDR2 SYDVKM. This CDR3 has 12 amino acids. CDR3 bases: TGCGCCAGCAGGACAGGGGGCACTGAAGCTTTCTTT. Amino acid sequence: CASRTGGTEAFF.

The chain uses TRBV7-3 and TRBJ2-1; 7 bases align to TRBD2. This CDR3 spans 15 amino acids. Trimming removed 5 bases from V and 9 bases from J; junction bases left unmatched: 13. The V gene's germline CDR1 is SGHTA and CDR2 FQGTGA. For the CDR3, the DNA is TGTGCCAGCAGCCCGCGGGACTATAGTGGTAGTGAGCAGTTCTTC. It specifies CASSPRDYSGSEQFF.

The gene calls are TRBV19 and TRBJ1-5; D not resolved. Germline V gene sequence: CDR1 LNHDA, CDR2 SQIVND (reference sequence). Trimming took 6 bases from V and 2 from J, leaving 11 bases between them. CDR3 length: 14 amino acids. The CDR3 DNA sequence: TGTGCCAGTAGGGATCCCTCAGGCAATCAGCCCCAGCATTTT. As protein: CASRDPSGNQPQHF.

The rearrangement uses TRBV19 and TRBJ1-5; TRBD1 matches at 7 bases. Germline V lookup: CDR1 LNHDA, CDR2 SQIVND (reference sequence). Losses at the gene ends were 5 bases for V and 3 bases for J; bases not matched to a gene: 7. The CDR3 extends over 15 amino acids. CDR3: CASSASGGNNQPQHF. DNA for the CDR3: TGTGCCAGTAGTGCATCAGGGGGTAACAATCAGCCCCAGCATTTT.

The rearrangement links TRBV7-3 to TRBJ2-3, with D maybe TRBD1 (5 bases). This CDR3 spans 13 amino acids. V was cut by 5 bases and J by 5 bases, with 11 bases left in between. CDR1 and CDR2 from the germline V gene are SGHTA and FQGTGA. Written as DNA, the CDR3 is TGTGCCAGCAGCCCAAGGGGCGAAGATACGCAGTATTTT. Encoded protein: CASSPRGEDTQYF.

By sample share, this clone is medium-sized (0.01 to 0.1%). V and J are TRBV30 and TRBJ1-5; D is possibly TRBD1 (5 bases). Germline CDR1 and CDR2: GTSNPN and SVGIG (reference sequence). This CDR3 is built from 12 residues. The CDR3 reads CAGGRGNQPQHF. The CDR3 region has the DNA TGTGCTGGGGGGAGGGGCAATCAGCCCCAGCATTTT. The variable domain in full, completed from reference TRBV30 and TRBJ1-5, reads SQTIHQWPATLVQPVGSPLSLECTVEGTSNPNLYWYRQAAGRGLQLLFYSVGIGQISSEVPQNLSASRPQDRQFILSSKKLLLSDSGFYLCAGGRGNQPQHFGDGTRLSIL.

The CDR3 sequence is CASSLGQGQNIQYF. The CDR3 region has the DNA TGTGCCAGCAGCCTGGGACAGGGTCAAAACATTCAGTACTTC. The chain carries TRBV5-4 and TRBJ2-4; TRBD1 aligns across 9 bases. The CDR3 extends over 14 amino acids. Germline values: CDR1 SGHNT, CDR2 YYREEE (reference sequence). The V segment lost 4 bases and the J segment 5 bases; nucleotides outside the gene matches: 4.